These 16 T cell receptor beta chains came from one sample sequenced in a study of T cell responses to AZD1222 COVID-19 vaccine. The protocol was immunoSEQ multiplex PCR, while the TCRdb copy is restricted to in-frame clones and leaves out a portion. The profile shows 120,000 or so clones, around 93% of them singletons. The starting material was peripheral blood, obtained on day 0 of AZD1222 vaccination. These receptors were collected from an adult in good health.

The CDR3 loop reads CASSDRATGELFF. CDR3 in DNA: TGTGCCAGCAGTGACAGGGCCACCGGGGAGCTGTTTTTT. The chain links TRBV6-4 to TRBJ2-2; D unclear. CDR1 and CDR2 (germline): MRHNA, SNTAGT. This CDR3 region has 13 residues. The V end was cut by 2 bases, the J end by 4 bases, with 5 bases between.

V usage is TRBV7-9 and J usage is TRBJ2-3; D remains unclear. V was trimmed by 1 base and J by 4 bases, leaving 21 bases between them. The CDR3 runs to 18 residues. Looked up from germline, CDR1 is SEHNR and CDR2 is FQNEAQ (reference sequence). The CDR3 nucleotides are TGTGCCAGCAGCTTAGGGGTATTGAGGAGCGTTGTGGCAGATACGCAGTATTTT. Translated, it gives CASSLGVLRSVVADTQYF. Full variable domain (remainder filled in from reference TRBV7-9 and TRBJ2-3): DTGVSQNPRHKITKRGQNVTFRCDPISEHNRLYWYRQTLGQGPEFLTYFQNEAQLEKSRLLSDRFSAERPKGSFSTLEIQRTEQGDSAMYLCASSLGVLRSVVADTQYFGPGTRLTVL.

V gene TRBV4-1 combines with J gene TRBJ2-5; 12 bases match TRBD2. Looked up from germline, CDR1 is MGHRA and CDR2 is YSYEKL. J gave up 4 bases and V 3 bases, and 9 bases lay outside the gene matches. The CDR3 is made up of 17 amino acids. CDR3 coding DNA: TGCGCCAGCAGCCAGACGACTAGCGGGAGTGTTAGAGAGACCCAGTACTTC. It is translated as CASSQTTSGSVRETQYF.

V and J are TRBV15 and TRBJ1-4; D is undetermined. CDR3 size: 14 residues. CDR1 is LNHNV and CDR2 is YYDKDF in the germline V gene (reference sequence). V was cut by 0 bases and J by 7 bases, with 9 bases left in between. The CDR3, as DNA: TGTGCCACCAGCAGAGATTTCAACCGTGAAAAACTGTTTTTT. Translated, it gives CATSRDFNREKLFF.

The V gene is TRBV9, the J gene TRBJ1-5; tentatively, D is TRBD1 (5 bases). Between the trimmed V and J ends, which lost 0 bases and 2 bases, there was a span of 9 bases. The CDR3 is made up of 15 amino acids. Germline CDR1 reads SGDLS; CDR2 reads YYNGEE. The CDR3 loop reads CASSVAGHRNQPQHF. For the CDR3, the DNA is TGTGCCAGCAGCGTAGCCGGACACCGCAATCAGCCCCAGCATTTT.

The genes are TRBV19 and TRBJ1-1; no clear D. V was pared by 0 bases and J by 7 bases, with 15 bases between. CDR1 and CDR2 (germline): LNHDA, SQIVND (reference sequence). This CDR3 comprises 15 residues. The CDR3 is CASSIDRAAGGEAFF. The DNA for the CDR3 is TGTGCCAGTAGTATAGATCGGGCCGCGGGCGGTGAAGCTTTCTTT.

Only one count was recorded for this clone. This chain links TRBV19 with TRBJ1-4; a possible D gene is TRBD1 (5 bases). Per the germline V gene, CDR1 is LNHDA and CDR2 is SQIVND (reference sequence). The V end lost 3 bases, the J end lost 4 bases, and 21 bases lay between the germline ends. The CDR3 has 18 amino acids. CDR3 nucleotide sequence: TGTGCCAGTAGTATCCCGATCGTTTTCGGGACCAATAATGAAAAACTGTTTTTT. This sequence encodes CASSIPIVFGTNNEKLFF. Using reference TRBV19 and TRBJ1-4 for the parts outside the CDR3, the full variable domain is DGGITQSPKYLFRKEGQNVTLSCEQNLNHDAMYWYRQDPGQGLRLIYYSQIVNDFQKGDIAEGYSVSREKKESFPLTVTSAQKNPTAFYLCASSIPIVFGTNNEKLFFGSGTQLSVL.

The rearrangement joins TRBV9 to TRBJ2-2, with TRBD1 matching 12 bases. CDR1 is SGDLS and CDR2 is YYNGEE in the germline V gene. J gave up 3 bases and V 1 base, and 7 bases lay outside the gene matches. CDR3 size: 18 residues. This chain's CDR3 is CASSVRPGQGADTGELFF. The DNA of the CDR3 is TGTGCCAGCAGCGTAAGACCGGGACAGGGGGCCGACACCGGGGAGCTGTTTTTT.

J is TRBJ1-5 and V is TRBV9; D might be TRBD1 (6 bases). Trimming removed 3 bases at V and 3 bases at J, with 10 bases between. The germline V gene has CDR1 SGDLS and CDR2 YYNGEE. CDR3 length equals 14 residues. The CDR3 sequence is CASSAWGANQPQHF. DNA for the CDR3: TGTGCCAGCAGCGCATGGGGGGCCAATCAGCCCCAGCATTTT. The full variable domain, its missing parts supplied by reference TRBV9 and TRBJ1-5, is DSGVTQTPKHLITATGQRVTLRCSPRSGDLSVYWYQQSLDQGLQFLIQYYNGEERAKGNILERFSAQQFPDLHSELNLSSLELGDSALYFCASSAWGANQPQHFGDGTRLSIL.

The CDR3 DNA follows: TGTGCCAGTAGTATCCACAGGTATAGCAATCAGCCCCAGCATTTT. Amino acids: CASSIHRYSNQPQHF. J is TRBJ1-5 and V is TRBV19, with D possibly TRBD1 on 5 matching bases. Germline lookup yields CDR1 LNHDA and CDR2 SQIVND (reference sequence). The V gene lost 3 bases and the J gene lost 0 bases, with 9 bases spanning the gap. The CDR3 sequence is 15 residues long. The full variable domain, completed using reference TRBV19 and TRBJ1-5, is DGGITQSPKYLFRKEGQNVTLSCEQNLNHDAMYWYRQDPGQGLRLIYYSQIVNDFQKGDIAEGYSVSREKKESFPLTVTSAQKNPTAFYLCASSIHRYSNQPQHFGDGTRLSIL.

V and J are TRBV10-3 and TRBJ1-3, with TRBD1 as a possible D gene (5 bases). CDR3 length: 15 amino acids. Trimming removed 4 bases from V and 0 bases from J, with 10 bases in between. Per germline, CDR1 ENHRY and CDR2 SYGVKD. CDR3 DNA sequence: TGTGCCATCAGTGCCTCAGGGCACTCTGGAAACACCATATATTTT. Protein sequence: CAISASGHSGNTIYF.

The chain has TRBV5-4 and TRBJ2-7, with D possibly being TRBD1 (5 bases). Germline V gene data show CDR1 as SGHNT and CDR2 as YYREEE (reference sequence). There are 13 residues in the CDR3. V lost 4 bases and J 9 bases, leaving 17 bases between the germline ends. CDR3 protein: CASSLQRQPWQYF. The CDR3 DNA is TGTGCCAGCAGCCTGCAAAGACAGCCGTGGCAGTACTTC.

The chain couples TRBV7-9 to TRBJ2-5, with D possibly TRBD2 on 5 matching bases. V dropped 1 base and J dropped 1 base, with 7 bases sitting between them. Germline V CDR1 and CDR2: SEHNR, FQNEAQ (reference sequence). The CDR3 is made up of 14 amino acids. The DNA of the CDR3 is TGTGCCAGCAGCTTAGTGCGGGCCCAAGAGACCCAGTACTTC. Protein product: CASSLVRAQETQYF.

The chain is built from TRBV19 and TRBJ2-1, with D maybe TRBD2 (7 bases). The V and J ends lost 7 bases and 8 bases respectively, with 18 bases between them. There are 14 residues in the CDR3. The germline V gene encodes CDR1 LNHDA and CDR2 SQIVND (reference sequence). The CDR3 nucleotides are TGTGCCAGTAACTGGGGGGGGGCTTCCGATGAGCAGTTCTTC. As protein: CASNWGGASDEQFF.

CDR3 amino acids: CATSAGGKGRNEQFF. The DNA for the CDR3 is TGTGCCACCAGTGCCGGGGGAAAGGGTAGGAATGAGCAGTTCTTC. The chain employs TRBV24-1 and TRBJ2-1; perhaps TRBD2 as D (6 bases). The CDR3 covers 15 residues. The V end lost 5 bases, the J end lost 7 bases, and 17 bases lay between the germline ends. Germline V lookup: CDR1 KGHDR, CDR2 SFDVKD.

The chain's CDR3 is CASSYFDRTNYGYTF. The CDR3 nucleotides are TGTGCCAGCAGTTACTTCGACAGAACTAACTATGGCTACACCTTC. V and J are TRBV6-5 and TRBJ1-2, with TRBD1 as a possible D gene (5 bases). Trimming left V 1 base short and J 0 bases short, with 9 bases between. From germline, CDR1 is MNHEY and CDR2 SVGAGI. The CDR3 is 15 residues long.